This entry lists 8 T cell receptor beta chains sequenced from one sample in a study of cytomegalovirus exposure and HLA in healthy donors (dated 2017 in TCRdb). Libraries were prepared through the immunoSEQ multiplex PCR assay. The clones in this table, taken by TCRdb from immuneACCESS, are in-frame only. Not every clone is retained; where verified, under half of the shortfall comes from an unresolved V gene, and the cause of the rest is unknown. The sample table holds some 140,000 clones, of which approximately 85% were seen once. The top ten clones comprise around 1.4% of the sample. Sequences were obtained from PBMCs. The receptors were sampled from a woman younger than 45 in good health and CMV-seronegative.

The chain employs TRBV11-2 and TRBJ2-6; possibly TRBD1 for D (6 bases). Germline V gene sequence: CDR1 SGHAT, CDR2 FQNNGV. V was cut by 1 base and J by 2 bases, with 9 bases left in between. The CDR3 runs to 16 residues. CDR3: CASSLVRGAGANVLTF. The CDR3 region has the DNA TGTGCCAGCAGCTTAGTCAGGGGAGCTGGGGCCAACGTCCTGACTTTC. Full variable domain (remainder filled in from reference TRBV11-2 and TRBJ2-6): EAGVAQSPRYKIIEKRQSVAFWCNPISGHATLYWYQQILGQGPKLLIQFQNNGVVDDSQLPKDRFSAERLKGVDSTLKIQPAKLEDSAVYLCASSLVRGAGANVLTFGAGSRLTVL.

This clone has a count of ten or more. This rearrangement joins TRBV5-4 to TRBJ1-1; TRBD1 agrees at 9 bases. V gave up 3 bases and J gave up 9 bases; unmatched junction bases: 3. This CDR3 comprises 12 residues. Germline V gives CDR1 SGHNT, CDR2 YYREEE (reference sequence). The CDR3 reads CASSWGQGQAFF. CDR3 nucleotide sequence: TGTGCCAGCAGCTGGGGACAGGGACAAGCTTTCTTT.

The chain recombines TRBV5-5 with TRBJ1-5; possible D gene TRBD1, 5 bases. This CDR3 has 14 residues. CDR1 is SGHKS and CDR2 is YYEKEE in the germline V gene (reference sequence). Deletions cut 1 base from V and 6 bases from J, with 11 bases between. DNA for the CDR3: TGTGCCAGCAGCTTGTGGCAGGGACTTCAGCCCCAGCATTTT. Translation: CASSLWQGLQPQHF.

This chain uses TRBV4-2 with TRBJ1-4, with 8 bases that match TRBD1. CDR3 length equals 18 residues. The germline V gene encodes CDR1 LGHNA and CDR2 YNFKEQ. V was clipped by 0 bases and J by 6 bases; unmatched bases: 12. This chain's CDR3 is CASSQDLAATGGDEKLFF. The CDR3 DNA reads TGTGCCAGCAGCCAAGATCTGGCGGCCACAGGGGGGGATGAAAAACTGTTTTTT.

This clone was detected only once. The rearrangement links TRBV2 to TRBJ2-5; D ambiguous. This CDR3 has 16 amino acids. Trimming removed 2 bases from V and 0 bases from J, with 13 bases in between. In germline, CDR1 is SNHLY, CDR2 FYNNEI. CDR3 in amino acids: CASSEYRGSHQETQYF. In DNA, the CDR3 is TGTGCCAGCAGTGAATATCGCGGCAGCCACCAAGAGACCCAGTACTTC.

This rearrangement joins TRBV7-9 to TRBJ2-3; possible D gene TRBD1, 5 bases. Germline V gene data show CDR1 as SEHNR and CDR2 as FQNEAQ (reference sequence). The germline V and J ends were trimmed by 2 bases and 1 base, with 10 bases remaining between them. CDR3 length: 15 amino acids. CDR3 sequence reads: CASSLFQQGTDTQYF. The CDR3 nucleotides read TGTGCCAGCAGCTTATTCCAACAGGGCACAGATACGCAGTATTTT.

This clone was detected once. V gene TRBV30 combines with J gene TRBJ1-1, with D perhaps TRBD1 (6 bases). Germline V gene sequence: CDR1 GTSNPN, CDR2 SVGIG (reference sequence). The CDR3 is made up of 13 amino acids. Trimming stripped 2 bases from V and 1 base from J, with 8 bases between. The CDR3 loop is CAWSQGTNTEAFF. The CDR3, as DNA: TGTGCCTGGAGTCAGGGGACGAACACTGAAGCTTTCTTT.

The V gene is TRBV18, the J gene TRBJ2-7; 8 nucleotides align to TRBD2. In germline, CDR1 is KGHSH, CDR2 LQKENI. V lost 2 bases, J lost 5 bases, and 8 bases stayed unmatched. The CDR3 consists of 15 residues. CDR3 in amino acids: CASSPGSGGGNEQYF. The CDR3, as DNA: TGTGCCAGCTCACCAGGGAGCGGGGGAGGGAACGAGCAGTACTTC. Drawing the rest from reference TRBV18 and TRBJ2-7, the complete variable domain is NAGVMQNPRHLVRRRGQEARLRCSPMKGHSHVYWYRQLPEEGLKFMVYLQKENIIDESGMPKERFSAEFPKEGPSILRIQQVVRGDSAAYFCASSPGSGGGNEQYFGPGTRLTVT.